This T cell receptor (beta chain) was identified in a study of blood T cells in healthy people across ages. Together with a sample-barcoded 5' primer, a J-beta primer mix was included in a second PCR lasting roughly 6 to 12 cycles. Each of the cDNA molecules was tagged by a template-switch adaptor with 12 random nucleotides. Sequencing yielded, for each sample, at least 3 million paired-end reads carrying CDR3. TCRdb analysed the 5' RACE reads with MiXCR anew, one entry per CDR3 protein. The sample lists hundreds of thousands of distinct CDR3 sequences; roughly 41% were seen once. A remark on this clonotype: Antigen unknown.

Each donor had around 11 milliliters of peripheral blood drawn. Study-level points and caveats: Whereas aged donors had fewer naive CD4+ cells, long-lived donors had more of them and higher diversity.

This CDR3 spans 14 amino acids. Looked up from germline, CDR1 is SGHRS and CDR2 is YFSETQ. Trimming cost V 7 bases and J 2 bases; bases outside gene matches: 5. Input material: blood. This receptor was identified in a man at least 80 years old in good health. The chain employs TRBV5-1 and TRBJ2-7, with 11 nucleotides matching TRBD2. This CDR3 is CASGTSGGTYEQYF. The CDR3 DNA reads TGCGCCAGCGGAACTAGCGGGGGAACCTACGAGCAGTACTTC.